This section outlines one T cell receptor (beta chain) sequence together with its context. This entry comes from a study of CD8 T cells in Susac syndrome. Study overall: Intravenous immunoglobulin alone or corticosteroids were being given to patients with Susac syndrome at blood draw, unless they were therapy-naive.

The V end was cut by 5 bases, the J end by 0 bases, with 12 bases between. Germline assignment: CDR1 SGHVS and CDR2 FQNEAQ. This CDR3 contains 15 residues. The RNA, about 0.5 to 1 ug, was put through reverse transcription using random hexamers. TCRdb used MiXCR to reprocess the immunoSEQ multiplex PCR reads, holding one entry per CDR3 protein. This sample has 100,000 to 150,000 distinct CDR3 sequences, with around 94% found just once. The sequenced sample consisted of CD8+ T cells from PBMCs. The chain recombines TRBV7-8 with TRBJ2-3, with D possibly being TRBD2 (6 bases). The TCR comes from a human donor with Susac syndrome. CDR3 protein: CASSPRRDSTDTQYF. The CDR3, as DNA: TGTGCCAGCAGCCCCCGGAGGGACAGCACAGATACGCAGTATTTT.